One and the same sample provided the 8 T cell receptor beta chains below, sequenced in a study of post-analysis software for immune sequencing data. The library was made from cDNA and included unique molecular identifiers. TCRdb reprocessed the PCR reads via MiXCR and lists one record per CDR3 protein. The sample contains approximately 180,000 distinct CDR3 sequences, 25% to 35% of which appear only once. The antigens for these receptors are not known. Study-wide points: TRBV5-6, TRBV5-1 and TRBV20-1 belonged to a set of roughly 5 TRBV segments that were more frequent in patients than controls.

Sequences were obtained from blood. The receptors come from a girl aged 10 to 17 with multiple sclerosis.

The rearrangement links TRBV5-1 to TRBJ2-1; D is possibly TRBD1 (6 bases). Trimming stripped 0 bases from V and 2 bases from J, with 12 bases between. Looked up from germline, CDR1 is SGHRS and CDR2 is YFSETQ. CDR3 length equals 16 residues. The CDR3 DNA is TGCGCCAGCAGCTTGGCTTCGGCAGGGGCCTACAATGAGCAGTTCTTC. It specifies CASSLASAGAYNEQFF.

The chain combines TRBV12-3 or TRBV12-4 with TRBJ2-3, with D possibly matching TRBD2 (5 bases). The CDR3 is 14 amino acids. Trimming removed 3 bases at V and 4 bases at J, with 11 bases between. This CDR3 is CASSFPGMADTQYF. The CDR3 DNA reads TGTGCCAGCAGTTTCCCCGGGATGGCAGATACGCAGTATTTT.

The chain links TRBV12-3 or TRBV12-4 to TRBJ2-5, with D tentatively TRBD1 or TRBD2 (5 bases each). V was pared by 2 bases and J by 4 bases, with 8 bases between. This CDR3 comprises 13 residues. The CDR3 DNA is TGTGCCAGCAGTTTAAGGGGAGCAGAGACCCAGTACTTC. Translating gives CASSLRGAETQYF.

This clonotype was recorded a few times. The chain joins TRBV12-3 or TRBV12-4 to TRBJ2-5, with TRBD2 matching over 7 bases. Losses at the gene ends were 8 bases for V and 1 base for J; bases not matched to a gene: 7. CDR3 length: 14 amino acids. The CDR3 region has the DNA TGTGCCAGCCTGGGGCGGGAGAGCCAAGAGACCCAGTACTTC. The encoded protein is CASLGRESQETQYF.

CDR3 nucleotide sequence: TGTGCCAGCAGCTCGGTGGCCCCTCACTATGGCTACACCTTC. Translating it yields CASSSVAPHYGYTF. The rearrangement uses TRBV11-2 and TRBJ1-2; D remains ambiguous. Germline assignment: CDR1 SGHAT and CDR2 FQNNGV. Between the trimmed V and J ends, which lost 4 bases and 3 bases, there was a span of 12 bases. CDR3 size: 14 residues.

The chain carries TRBV12-3 or TRBV12-4 and TRBJ2-3, with D possibly being TRBD1 (6 bases). Trimming cost V 7 bases and J 5 bases, with 16 bases left between them. The CDR3 totals 14 residues. For the CDR3, the DNA is TGTGCCAGCAATCCCGGGACAAGCGGAGATACGCAGTATTTT. It yields the protein CASNPGTSGDTQYF.

In its sample, this clonotype was seen a few times. At one end the junction does not follow the germline gene, possibly because of a read error. The chain has TRBV7-3 and TRBJ1-6, with unresolved D. Germline V gene lookup returns CDR1 SGHTA and CDR2 FQGTGA. The CDR3 has 13 residues. The CDR3, as DNA: TGTGCCAGCAGCTTAGGCACCAATTCACCCCCCCACTTT. As protein: CASSLGTNSPPHF.

This clonotype was counted many times. The chain links TRBV10-3 to TRBJ2-7, with D possibly TRBD2 on 5 matching bases. V gave up 0 bases and J gave up 4 bases, with 16 bases separating them. The germline gives CDR1 ENHRY, CDR2 SYGVKD. The CDR3 has 16 residues. CDR3 residues: CAISESWLAARYEQYF. CDR3 in DNA: TGTGCCATCAGTGAGTCTTGGCTAGCAGCAAGATACGAGCAGTACTTC.